The rows below give T cell receptor beta chains drawn from one sample of a study of T-cell reconstitution after alpha-beta-depleted transplantation in children. TCRdb reanalysed the PCR reads using MiXCR and keeps one entry per CDR3 protein. The table records about 600,000 distinct CDR3 sequences, 23% of them present only once. The material was PBMCs, mostly from graft donor cells, obtained 360 days after TCRalphabeta/CD19-depleted stem cell transplant. These receptor sequences come from a boy under two years old who had a stem cell transplant for acute myeloid leukemia, so the T cells may come from the graft donor. Both conserved end residues are part of each CDR3. D genes are given only for firm matches. Size tells how often a clone was seen (once, few, many) or the class of an expanded clone, and some rows leave it out.

clone size: many
J gene: TRBJ2-1
V gene: TRBV20-1
D gene: NA
CDR3 DNA: TGCAGTGCTAGCAATGAGCAGTTCTTC
CDR3 protein: CSASNEQFF

clone size: few
J gene: TRBJ2-6
V gene: TRBV12-3/TRBV12-4
D gene: TRBD2
CDR3 DNA: TGTACCAGCAGTTTCCGTAGAGCGGGGGACCACTCTGGGGCCAACGTCCTGACTTTC
CDR3 protein: CTSSFRRAGDHSGANVLTF

clone size: NA
J gene: TRBJ2-3
V gene: TRBV10-3
D gene: NA
CDR3 DNA: TGTGCCATCAGTGAGGGCAGAGGCACAGATACGCAGTATTTT
CDR3 protein: CAISEGRGTDTQYF

clone size: many
J gene: TRBJ1-1
V gene: TRBV29-1
D gene: NA
CDR3 DNA: TGCAGCTCAAGATGGGGCCCGAACACTGAAGCTTTCTTT
CDR3 protein: CSSRWGPNTEAFF

clone size: once
J gene: TRBJ1-4
V gene: TRBV28
D gene: TRBD1
CDR3 DNA: TGTGCCACCACGGGGGACAGTAGGGTAAAACTGTTTTTT
CDR3 protein: CATTGDSRVKLFF

clone size: few
J gene: TRBJ1-1
V gene: TRBV5-6
D gene: NA
CDR3 DNA: TGTGCCAGCAGAAGAGATCCGGGACGCGGCACTGAAGCTTTCTTT
CDR3 protein: CASRRDPGRGTEAFF

clone size: many
J gene: TRBJ1-1
V gene: TRBV7-8
D gene: TRBD1
CDR3 DNA: TGTGCCAGCAGCTCGAGACAGGGAAGCGGCACTGAAGCTTTCTTT
CDR3 protein: CASSSRQGSGTEAFF

clone size: many
J gene: TRBJ1-2
V gene: TRBV4-3
D gene: TRBD1
CDR3 DNA: TGCGCCAGCAGCCCCTGGACAGGGGACGACGGCTACACCTTC
CDR3 protein: CASSPWTGDDGYTF

clone size: NA
J gene: TRBJ1-4
V gene: TRBV6-1
D gene: TRBD1
CDR3 DNA: TGTGCCGTCCAGGGGGTCCGGGCAACTAATGAAAAACTGTTTTTT
CDR3 protein: CAVQGVRATNEKLFF

clone size: many
J gene: TRBJ2-1
V gene: TRBV20-1
D gene: NA
CDR3 DNA: TGCAGTGCTATGAACCTCAGCAATGAGCAGTTCTTC
CDR3 protein: CSAMNLSNEQFF

clone size: many
J gene: TRBJ2-1
V gene: TRBV29-1
D gene: TRBD2
CDR3 DNA: TGCAGCGTTGGACTAGCGGTATACAATGAGCAGTTCTTC
CDR3 protein: CSVGLAVYNEQFF

clone size: NA
J gene: TRBJ2-5
V gene: TRBV18
D gene: TRBD1
CDR3 DNA: TGTGCCAGCTCACGGGCCGGGACAGGGCCTTTCCAAGAGACCCAGTACTTC
CDR3 protein: CASSRAGTGPFQETQYF

clone size: few
J gene: TRBJ2-6
V gene: TRBV18
D gene: NA
CDR3 DNA: TGTGCCAGCTCACAAGCTCGGACGCCGGGCTCTGGGGCCAACGTCCTGACTTTC
CDR3 protein: CASSQARTPGSGANVLTF

clone size: few
J gene: TRBJ1-1
V gene: TRBV12-3/TRBV12-4
D gene: NA
CDR3 DNA: TGTGCCAGCAGAGTAGACCCATCTGAAGCTTTCTTT
CDR3 protein: CASRVDPSEAFF

clone size: few
J gene: TRBJ1-1
V gene: TRBV12-3/TRBV12-4
D gene: TRBD1
CDR3 DNA: TGTGCCAGCAGTTCCACAGGGGGGCAGGTAGGTGAAGCTTTCTTT
CDR3 protein: CASSSTGGQVGEAFF

clone size: few
J gene: TRBJ1-1
V gene: TRBV20-1
D gene: NA
CDR3 DNA: TGCAGTGCTAGAGATCCGATCCTCATGAACACTGAAGCTTTCTTT
CDR3 protein: CSARDPILMNTEAFF

clone size: NA
J gene: TRBJ1-4
V gene: TRBV10-3
D gene: TRBD1
CDR3 DNA: TGTGCCACCTCAGGACAGGGCGGACTTAATGAAAAACTGTTTTTT
CDR3 protein: CATSGQGGLNEKLFF

clone size: NA
J gene: TRBJ1-1
V gene: TRBV4-3
D gene: NA
CDR3 DNA: TGCGCCAGCAGCCAAGAAGGGGTTTTTGGACGGACTGAAGCTTTCTTT
CDR3 protein: CASSQEGVFGRTEAFF

clone size: NA
J gene: TRBJ2-1
V gene: TRBV20-1
D gene: NA
CDR3 DNA: TGCAGTACGGTACAACTTTACAATGAGCAGTTCTTC
CDR3 protein: CSTVQLYNEQFF

clone size: NA
J gene: TRBJ2-7
V gene: TRBV6-2/TRBV6-3
D gene: NA
CDR3 DNA: TGTGCCAGCAACATATTCGGGGGAATCTACGAGCAGTACTTC
CDR3 protein: CASNIFGGIYEQYF

clone size: many
J gene: TRBJ1-4
V gene: TRBV6-5
D gene: NA
CDR3 DNA: TGTGCCAGCAGTTACCATCTACAGGGACGTCATGAAAAACTGTTTTTT
CDR3 protein: CASSYHLQGRHEKLFF

clone size: NA
J gene: TRBJ2-6
V gene: TRBV5-6
D gene: NA
CDR3 DNA: TGTGCCAGCAGCTTTTCGATAGGGACATTAAACGACAACGTCCTGACTTTC
CDR3 protein: CASSFSIGTLNDNVLTF

clone size: many
J gene: TRBJ2-7
V gene: TRBV20-1
D gene: NA
CDR3 DNA: TGCAGTGCTTCTAAATTACTAGAATCCTACGAGCAGTACTTC
CDR3 protein: CSASKLLESYEQYF

clone size: many
J gene: TRBJ2-3
V gene: TRBV13
D gene: NA
CDR3 DNA: TGTGCCAGCAGCTTAGGGGACCGACCCCTGCAGTATTTT
CDR3 protein: CASSLGDRPLQYF

clone size: few
J gene: TRBJ2-3
V gene: TRBV5-6
D gene: TRBD2
CDR3 DNA: TGTGCCAGCAGCTTAGCGGGGGTGATTAGCACAGATACGCAGTATTTT
CDR3 protein: CASSLAGVISTDTQYF

clone size: NA
J gene: TRBJ2-1
V gene: TRBV20-1
D gene: NA
CDR3 DNA: TGCAGTGCTAGAAGCTCCTTAAGCTCCTACAATGAGCAGTTCTTC
CDR3 protein: CSARSSLSSYNEQFF

clone size: NA
J gene: TRBJ1-2
V gene: TRBV12-3/TRBV12-4
D gene: NA
CDR3 DNA: TGTGCCAGCAGTTCCCTTCTGTACTATGGCTACACCTTC
CDR3 protein: CASSSLLYYGYTF

clone size: many
J gene: TRBJ2-7
V gene: TRBV25-1
D gene: TRBD1
CDR3 DNA: TGTGCCAGCAGTGACCGGGACAGGAGCTCCTACGAGCAGTACTTC
CDR3 protein: CASSDRDRSSYEQYF

clone size: few
J gene: TRBJ2-1
V gene: TRBV12-3/TRBV12-4
D gene: NA
CDR3 DNA: TGTGCCAGCAGGGGGGTGGCGGGGAGCTCCTACAATGAGCAGTTCTTC
CDR3 protein: CASRGVAGSSYNEQFF

clone size: NA
J gene: TRBJ2-1
V gene: TRBV20-1
D gene: TRBD2
CDR3 DNA: TGCAGTGCGGGGGGACTAGCGGGGGGTTTAAGCTCCTACAATGAGCAGTTCTTC
CDR3 protein: CSAGGLAGGLSSYNEQFF

clone size: NA
J gene: TRBJ2-2
V gene: TRBV25-1
D gene: NA
CDR3 DNA: TGTGCCAGCAGTAGCAGGGGTAGGGCCGGGGAGCTGTTTTTT
CDR3 protein: CASSSRGRAGELFF

clone size: few
J gene: TRBJ2-2
V gene: TRBV28
D gene: NA
CDR3 DNA: TGTGCCAGCAGTTTAGAGACAGTCCTAACCGGGGAGCTGTTTTTT
CDR3 protein: CASSLETVLTGELFF

clone size: NA
J gene: TRBJ2-3
V gene: TRBV10-3
D gene: NA
CDR3 DNA: TGTGCCACAGCAGGGACGCTAAACACAGATACGCAGTATTTT
CDR3 protein: CATAGTLNTDTQYF

clone size: NA
J gene: TRBJ2-7
V gene: TRBV4-3
D gene: NA
CDR3 DNA: TGCGCCAGCAGCCAAGATAGCGTGGGTCGGCAGTACTTC
CDR3 protein: CASSQDSVGRQYF

clone size: NA
J gene: TRBJ2-7
V gene: TRBV6-1
D gene: TRBD2
CDR3 DNA: TGTGCCAGCACCCCGCTTCCTAGCGGGGGCTACGAGCAGTACTTC
CDR3 protein: CASTPLPSGGYEQYF

clone size: NA
J gene: TRBJ2-3
V gene: TRBV10-3
D gene: TRBD1
CDR3 DNA: TGTGCCATCAGTAGGACAGGGAAGGATACGCAGTATTTT
CDR3 protein: CAISRTGKDTQYF

clone size: NA
J gene: TRBJ1-2
V gene: TRBV5-1
D gene: NA
CDR3 DNA: TGCGCCAGCACTGCCAGAGGTTGGGGGTTCGGTGGCTACACCTTC
CDR3 protein: CASTARGWGFGGYTF

clone size: few
J gene: TRBJ1-4
V gene: TRBV15
D gene: NA
CDR3 DNA: TGTGCCACCAGCAGAGTTAGGGCAACTAATGAAAAACTGTTTTTT
CDR3 protein: CATSRVRATNEKLFF

clone size: NA
J gene: TRBJ2-1
V gene: TRBV5-5
D gene: TRBD1
CDR3 DNA: TGTGCCAGCAGTCCCGGGACAGGGGAATACAATGAGCAGTTCTTC
CDR3 protein: CASSPGTGEYNEQFF

clone size: NA
J gene: TRBJ2-3
V gene: TRBV21-1
D gene: NA
CDR3 DNA: TGTGCCAGCAGCCACCGGCCCTCCGCGTGGACAGATACGCAGTATTTT
CDR3 protein: CASSHRPSAWTDTQYF

clone size: many
J gene: TRBJ2-1
V gene: TRBV6-1
D gene: TRBD1
CDR3 DNA: TGTGCCAGCACCGGAGGACCAGGGGGCTACAATGAGCAGTTCTTC
CDR3 protein: CASTGGPGGYNEQFF

clone size: few
J gene: TRBJ1-4
V gene: TRBV20-1
D gene: NA
CDR3 DNA: TGCAGTGCTAGAGGTCCGGACGGAGCCACTAATGAAAAACTGTTTTTT
CDR3 protein: CSARGPDGATNEKLFF

clone size: many
J gene: TRBJ2-1
V gene: TRBV7-6
D gene: TRBD1
CDR3 DNA: TGTGCCAGCAGCTTAGTTGGGACAGTTTACAATGAGCAGTTCTTC
CDR3 protein: CASSLVGTVYNEQFF